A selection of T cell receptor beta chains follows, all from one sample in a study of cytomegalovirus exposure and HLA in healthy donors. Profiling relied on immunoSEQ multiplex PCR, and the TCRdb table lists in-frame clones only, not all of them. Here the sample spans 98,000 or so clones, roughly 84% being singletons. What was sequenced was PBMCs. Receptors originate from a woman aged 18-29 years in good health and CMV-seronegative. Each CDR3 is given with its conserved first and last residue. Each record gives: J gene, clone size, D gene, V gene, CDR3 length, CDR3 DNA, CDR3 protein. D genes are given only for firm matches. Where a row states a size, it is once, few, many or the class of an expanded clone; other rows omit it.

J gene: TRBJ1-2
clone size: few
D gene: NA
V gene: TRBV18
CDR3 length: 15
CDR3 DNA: TGTGCCAGCTCACCATTGTCCAGGGTGGACTATGGCTACACCTTC
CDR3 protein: CASSPLSRVDYGYTF

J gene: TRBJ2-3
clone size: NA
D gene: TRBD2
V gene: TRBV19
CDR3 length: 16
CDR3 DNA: TGTGCCAGTAGTTCCGGGACTAGCGACCGCACAGATACGCAGTATTTT
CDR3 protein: CASSSGTSDRTDTQYF

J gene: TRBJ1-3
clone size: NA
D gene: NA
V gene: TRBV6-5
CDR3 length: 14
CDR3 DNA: TGTGCCAGCAGTTGGACACGGTCCGGAAACACCATATATTTT
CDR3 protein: CASSWTRSGNTIYF

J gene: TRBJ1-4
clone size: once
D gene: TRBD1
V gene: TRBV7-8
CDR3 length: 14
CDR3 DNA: TGTGCCAGCAGCTTAGAGGGGGCAGGTGAAAAACTGTTTTTT
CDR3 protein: CASSLEGAGEKLFF

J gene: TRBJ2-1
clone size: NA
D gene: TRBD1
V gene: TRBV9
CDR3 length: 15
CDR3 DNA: TGTGCCAGCAGCGTGTCCGGGACAGGGACGAATGAGCAGTTCTTC
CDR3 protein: CASSVSGTGTNEQFF

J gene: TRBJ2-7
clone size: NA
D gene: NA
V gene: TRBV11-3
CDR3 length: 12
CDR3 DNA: TGTGCCAGCAGCTTAGCGGGCTACGAGCAGTACTTC
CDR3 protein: CASSLAGYEQYF

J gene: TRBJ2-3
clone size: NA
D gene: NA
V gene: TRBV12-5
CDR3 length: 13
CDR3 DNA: TGTGCTAGTGGTGACAGGAATGCAGATACGCAGTATTTT
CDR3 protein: CASGDRNADTQYF

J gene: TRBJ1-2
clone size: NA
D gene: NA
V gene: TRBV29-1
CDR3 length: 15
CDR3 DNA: TGCAGCGTTGATGGCTCAGGGGAGCCCCTCTATGGCTACACCTTC
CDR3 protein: CSVDGSGEPLYGYTF

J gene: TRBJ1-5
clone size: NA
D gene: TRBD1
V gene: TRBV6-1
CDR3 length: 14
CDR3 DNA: TGTGCCAGCATTGGACAGGGATACAATCAGCCCCAGCATTTT
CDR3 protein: CASIGQGYNQPQHF

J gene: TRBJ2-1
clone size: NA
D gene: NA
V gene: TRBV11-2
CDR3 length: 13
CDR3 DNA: TGTGCCAGCAGCCATCACTACTACAATGAGCAGTTCTTC
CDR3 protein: CASSHHYYNEQFF